The 6 T cell receptor beta chains below come from one sample, sequenced in a study of T cells in Graves' hyperthyroidism and ophthalmopathy. Authors of the study amplified TCR beta CDR3 regions from RNA transcripts. The HTBI primer set served for first-round RT-PCR of the TCR CDR3. From the multiplex PCR reads, TCRdb called clonotypes with MiXCR, one entry per CDR3 protein. This repertoire shows some 740,000 distinct CDR3 sequences, around 15% found once; its top ten account for about a tenth. The sequenced material came from blood. The receptors originated from a woman under 30 with Graves' hyperthyroidism.

This clonotype has a handful of counts. The V call is TRBV29-1, the J call TRBJ2-5; D is undetermined. The ends were cut back, 6 bases at V and 2 bases at J, with 10 bases in the middle. The germline CDR1 and CDR2 sequences are SQVTM and ANQGSEA. This CDR3 region has 12 residues. DNA of the CDR3: TGCAGCGTCTTCAGTGGGCAAGAGACCCAGTACTTC. Its translation is CSVFSGQETQYF.

A few counts support this clonotype. V and J are TRBV25-1 and TRBJ1-5, with D tentatively TRBD1 (6 bases). This CDR3 comprises 18 residues. Trimming took off 6 bases at V and 0 bases at J, with 21 bases between the two ends. The germline V gene has CDR1 MGHDK and CDR2 SYGVNS. CDR3 sequence: CASRFGRWTAPSNQPQHF. CDR3 DNA sequence: TGTGCCAGCAGATTTGGGCGTTGGACAGCCCCTAGCAATCAGCCCCAGCATTTT.

As regards this clonotype: A clone one base away is much larger, so this may be a read error. V usage is TRBV5-1 and J usage is TRBJ2-1, with D maybe TRBD1 (6 bases). This CDR3 has 17 residues. V lost 4 bases, J lost 3 bases, and 20 bases lay in between. Germline V gives CDR1 SGHRS, CDR2 YFSETQ. This chain's CDR3 is CASSPQGLDPLYNEQFF. The CDR3 DNA follows: TGCGCCAGCAGCCCCCAGGGGCTCGACCCTCTCTACAATGAGCAGTTCTTC.

The chain joins TRBV2 to TRBJ2-5; possible D gene TRBD2, 6 bases. The CDR3 runs 15 residues. Germline lookup yields CDR1 SNHLY and CDR2 FYNNEI. Trimming took 8 bases from V and 1 from J, leaving 17 bases between them. CDR3 bases: TGTGCCAGCGGGGGGATCCTTACAGGCCAAGAGACCCAGTACTTC. This codes for CASGGILTGQETQYF.

This clonotype occurred a few times. In nucleotides, the CDR3 is TGTGCCAGCAGCTTAGACGGTAATCTTCTTGGATCCTACAATGAGCAGTTCTTC. Residues: CASSLDGNLLGSYNEQFF. The chain joins TRBV5-4 to TRBJ2-1; D remains unclear. CDR1 is SGHNT, CDR2 YYREEE, per germline (reference sequence). Trimming cost V 2 bases and J 1 base, with 19 bases left between them. This CDR3 is built from 18 residues.

There are many counts of this clonotype. The J gene is TRBJ2-7, the V gene TRBV2, with TRBD1 matching 9 bases. CDR3 length equals 14 residues. Germline-derived CDR1 and CDR2 are SNHLY and FYNNEI. The trim removed 5 bases at V and 6 bases at J, leaving 8 bases unmatched. CDR3 loop: CASSSGQGSVEQYF. The CDR3 DNA sequence: TGTGCCAGCAGTTCGGGACAGGGTTCGGTCGAGCAGTACTTC.